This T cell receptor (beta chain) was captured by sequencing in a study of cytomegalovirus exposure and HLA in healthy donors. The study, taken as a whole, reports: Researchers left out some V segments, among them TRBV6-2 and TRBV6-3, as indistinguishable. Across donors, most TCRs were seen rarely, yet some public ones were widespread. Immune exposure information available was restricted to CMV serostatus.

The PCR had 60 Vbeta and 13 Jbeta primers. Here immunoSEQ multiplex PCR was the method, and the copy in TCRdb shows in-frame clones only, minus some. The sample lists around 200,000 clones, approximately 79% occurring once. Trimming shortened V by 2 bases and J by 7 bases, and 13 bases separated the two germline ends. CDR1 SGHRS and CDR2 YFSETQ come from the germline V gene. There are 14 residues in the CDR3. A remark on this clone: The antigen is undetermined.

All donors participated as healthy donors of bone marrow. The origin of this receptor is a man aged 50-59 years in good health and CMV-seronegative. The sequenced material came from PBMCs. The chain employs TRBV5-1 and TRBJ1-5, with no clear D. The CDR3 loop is CASSLTPSGQPQHF. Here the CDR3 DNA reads TGCGCCAGCAGCTTAACACCATCCGGGCAGCCCCAGCATTTT.